This T cell receptor (beta chain) is drawn from a study of blood T cell repertoires in COVID-19. Study overall: The origin of the acute and convalescent COVID-19 samples was the United States, Italy and Spain. T cells, B-cell-depleted T cells, or PBMCs provided the cDNA or gDNA that served as material.

Authors' analysis steps: Reference gene primer amplification gave estimated nucleated cell counts. Sequenced by immunoSEQ multiplex PCR; TCRdb stores in-frame clones only, minus some. The V and J calls and clone size are taken from that table; D and trimming were inferred from the DNA. The sample records hundreds of thousands of clones, approximately 80% being singletons. The germline V gene has CDR1 ENHRY and CDR2 SYGVKD. V lost 10 bases to trimming and J lost 2 bases, with 13 bases between them. This CDR3 is 13 amino acids long. The sequenced sample consisted of peripheral blood. The sequence came from a woman in her fifties or sixties with acute or convalescent COVID-19. The gene calls are TRBV10-3 and TRBJ2-3, with D possibly being TRBD2 (5 bases). CDR3 protein: CATLTGDTDTQYF. Written as DNA, the CDR3 is TGTGCCACCCTCACCGGGGACACAGATACGCAGTATTTT.